This TCR beta chain derives from a study of blood T cells in healthy people across ages. Trimming pared 5 bases from V and 4 bases from J, leaving 20 bases between. Germline assignment: CDR1 MNHNS and CDR2 SASEGT. The CDR3 sequence is 16 residues long. Primers used in a second PCR of roughly 6 to 12 cycles were a sample-barcoded 5' primer and a J-beta primer mix. MiXCR, applied by TCRdb to the 5' RACE reads, yields one record per CDR3 protein. Of around 900,000 distinct CDR3 sequences in the sample, around 54% were seen once. The sample taken for sequencing was blood. This rearrangement joins TRBV6-1 to TRBJ1-1, with D possibly TRBD1 on 6 matching bases. The TCR originated in a woman aged 55 to 70 in good health. CDR3 sequence: CASSRWAAGEGTEAFF. CDR3 in DNA: TGTGCCAGCAGTCGGTGGGCGGCAGGGGAGGGCACTGAAGCTTTCTTT.